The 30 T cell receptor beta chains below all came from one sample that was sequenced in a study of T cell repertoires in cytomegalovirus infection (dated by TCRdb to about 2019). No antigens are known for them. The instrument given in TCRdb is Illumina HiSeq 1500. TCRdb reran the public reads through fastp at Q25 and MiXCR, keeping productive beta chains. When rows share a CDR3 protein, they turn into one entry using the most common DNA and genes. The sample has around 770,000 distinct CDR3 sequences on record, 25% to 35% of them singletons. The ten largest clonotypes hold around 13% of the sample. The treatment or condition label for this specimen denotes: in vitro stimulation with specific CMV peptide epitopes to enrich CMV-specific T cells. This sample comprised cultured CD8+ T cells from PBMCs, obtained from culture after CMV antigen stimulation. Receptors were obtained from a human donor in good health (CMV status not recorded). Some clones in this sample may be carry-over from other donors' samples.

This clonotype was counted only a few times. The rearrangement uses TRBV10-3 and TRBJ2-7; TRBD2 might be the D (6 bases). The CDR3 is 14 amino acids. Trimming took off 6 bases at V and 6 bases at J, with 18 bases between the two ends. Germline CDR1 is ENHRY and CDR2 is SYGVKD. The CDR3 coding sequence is TGTGCCATCAGAACGGAGGGAGGCCTCGGCGAGCAGTACTTC. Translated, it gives CAIRTEGGLGEQYF.

The DNA for the CDR3 is TGCGCCAGCAGTGACGTCCGATACACAGATACGCAGTATTTT. It yields the protein CASSDVRYTDTQYF. This chain joins TRBV10-2 and TRBJ2-3; D gene unclear. V was trimmed by 3 bases and J by 2 bases, leaving 9 bases between them. Per germline, CDR1 WSHSY and CDR2 SAAADI. This CDR3 is 14 amino acids long.

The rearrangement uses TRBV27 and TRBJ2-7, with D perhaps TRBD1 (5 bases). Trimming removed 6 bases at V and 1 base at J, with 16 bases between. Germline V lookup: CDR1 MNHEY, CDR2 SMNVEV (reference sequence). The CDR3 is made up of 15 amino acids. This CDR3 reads CASSLIKGFSYEQYF. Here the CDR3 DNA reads TGTGCCAGCAGCCTAATCAAGGGGTTTTCCTACGAGCAGTACTTC.

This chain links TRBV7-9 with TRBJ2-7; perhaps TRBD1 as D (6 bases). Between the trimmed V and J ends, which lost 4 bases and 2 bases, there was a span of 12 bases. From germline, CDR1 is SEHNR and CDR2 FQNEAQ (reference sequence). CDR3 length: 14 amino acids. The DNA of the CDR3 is TGTGCCAGCAGCTCTCAGGGGATTCCCTACGAGCAGTACGTC. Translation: CASSSQGIPYEQYV.

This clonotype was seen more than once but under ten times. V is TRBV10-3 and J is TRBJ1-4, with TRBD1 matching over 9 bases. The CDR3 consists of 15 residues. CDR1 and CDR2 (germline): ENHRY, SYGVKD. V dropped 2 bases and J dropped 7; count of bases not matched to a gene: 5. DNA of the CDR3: TGTGCCATCAGTGAGGCGGGGACAGGGTCTGAAAAACTGTTTTTT. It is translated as CAISEAGTGSEKLFF.

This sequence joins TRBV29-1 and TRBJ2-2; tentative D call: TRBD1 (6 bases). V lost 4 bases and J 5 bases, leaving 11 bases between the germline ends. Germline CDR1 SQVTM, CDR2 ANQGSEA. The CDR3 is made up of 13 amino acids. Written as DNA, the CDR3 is TGCAGCGTTGGAGCAGGGGAGACCGGGGAGCTGTTTTTT. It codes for CSVGAGETGELFF.

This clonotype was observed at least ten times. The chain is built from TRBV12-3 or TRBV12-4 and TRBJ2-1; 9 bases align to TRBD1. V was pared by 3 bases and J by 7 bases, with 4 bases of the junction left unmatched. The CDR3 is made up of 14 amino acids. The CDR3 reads CASSFYRGQNEQFF. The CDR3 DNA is TGTGCCAGCAGTTTTTACAGGGGGCAGAATGAGCAGTTCTTC.

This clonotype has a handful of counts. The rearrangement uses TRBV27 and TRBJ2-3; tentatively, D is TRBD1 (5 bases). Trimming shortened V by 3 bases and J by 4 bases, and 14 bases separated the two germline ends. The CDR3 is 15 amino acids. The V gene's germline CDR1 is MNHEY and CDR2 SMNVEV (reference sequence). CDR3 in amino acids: CASSLIRTSADTQYF. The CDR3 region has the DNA TGTGCCAGCAGTTTGATAAGGACATCGGCAGATACGCAGTATTTT.

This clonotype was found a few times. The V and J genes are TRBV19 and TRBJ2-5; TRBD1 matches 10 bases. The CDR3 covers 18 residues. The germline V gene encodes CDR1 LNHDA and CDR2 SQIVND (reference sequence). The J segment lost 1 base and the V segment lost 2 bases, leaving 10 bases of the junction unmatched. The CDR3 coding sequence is TGTGCCAGTAGTATATATGGGGCCGGGACAGGGGTCCAAGAGACCCAGTACTTC. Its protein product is CASSIYGAGTGVQETQYF.

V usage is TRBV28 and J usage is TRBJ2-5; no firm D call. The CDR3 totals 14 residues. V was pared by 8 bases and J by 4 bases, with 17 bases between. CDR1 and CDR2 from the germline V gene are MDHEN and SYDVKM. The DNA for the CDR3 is TGTGCCAGCCACCCGAGTTGGGCCGGAGAGACCCAGTACTTC. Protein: CASHPSWAGETQYF. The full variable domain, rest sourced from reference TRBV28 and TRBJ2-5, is DVKVTQSSRYLVKRTGEKVFLECVQDMDHENMFWYRQDPGLGLRLIYFSYDVKMKEKGDIPEGYSVSREKKERFSLILESASTNQTSMYLCASHPSWAGETQYFGPGTRLLVL.

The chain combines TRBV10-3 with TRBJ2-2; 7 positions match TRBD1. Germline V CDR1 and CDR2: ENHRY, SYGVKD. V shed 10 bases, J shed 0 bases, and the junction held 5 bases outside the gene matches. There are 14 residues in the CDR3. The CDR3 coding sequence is TGTGCCACCCGGACAGGAACGAACACCGGGGAGCTGTTTTTT. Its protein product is CATRTGTNTGELFF.

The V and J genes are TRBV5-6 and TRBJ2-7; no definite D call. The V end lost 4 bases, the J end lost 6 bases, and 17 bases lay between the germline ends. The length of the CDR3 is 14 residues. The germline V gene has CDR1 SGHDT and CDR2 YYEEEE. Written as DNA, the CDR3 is TGTGCCAGCAGCCCTTCCTATAACCTTCGCGAGCAGTACTTC. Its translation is CASSPSYNLREQYF.

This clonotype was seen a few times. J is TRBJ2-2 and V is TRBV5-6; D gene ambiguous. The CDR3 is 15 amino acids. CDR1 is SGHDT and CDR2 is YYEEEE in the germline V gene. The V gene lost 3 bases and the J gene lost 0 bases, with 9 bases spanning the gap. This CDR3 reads CASSWYDANTGELFF. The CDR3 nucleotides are TGTGCCAGCAGCTGGTACGACGCGAACACCGGGGAGCTGTTTTTT. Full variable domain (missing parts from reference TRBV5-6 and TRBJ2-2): DAGVTQSPTHLIKTRGQQVTLRCSPKSGHDTVSWYQQALGQGPQFIFQYYEEEERQRGNFPDRFSGHQFPNYSSELNVNALLLGDSALYLCASSWYDANTGELFFGEGSRLTVL.

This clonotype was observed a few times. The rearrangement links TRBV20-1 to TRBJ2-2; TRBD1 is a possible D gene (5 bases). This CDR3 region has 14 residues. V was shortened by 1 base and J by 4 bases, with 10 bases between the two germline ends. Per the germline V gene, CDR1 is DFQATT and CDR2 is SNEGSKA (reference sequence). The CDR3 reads CSARGRDRTGELFF. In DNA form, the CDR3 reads TGCAGTGCTAGAGGCAGGGATCGCACCGGGGAGCTGTTTTTT.

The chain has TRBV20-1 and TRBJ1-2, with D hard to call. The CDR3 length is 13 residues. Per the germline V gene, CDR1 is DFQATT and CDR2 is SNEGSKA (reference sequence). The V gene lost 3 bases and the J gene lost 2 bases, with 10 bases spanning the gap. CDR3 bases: TGCAGTGCTAGTACGGGAAGCAACTATGGCTACACCTTC. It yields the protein CSASTGSNYGYTF.

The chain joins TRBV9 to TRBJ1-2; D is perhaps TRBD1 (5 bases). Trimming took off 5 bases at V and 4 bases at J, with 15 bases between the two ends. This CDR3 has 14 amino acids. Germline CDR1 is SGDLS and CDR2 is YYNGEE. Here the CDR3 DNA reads TGTGCCAGCAGAGAAGGAGGGGATACCTATGGCTACACCTTC. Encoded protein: CASREGGDTYGYTF.

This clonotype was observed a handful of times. The CDR3 region has the DNA TGTGCCAGCAGTGAAATTGACTACGAGCAGTACTTC. It is translated as CASSEIDYEQYF. The chain joins TRBV6-1 to TRBJ2-7; no clear D. Germline V gives CDR1 MNHNS, CDR2 SASEGT. Trimming cost V 2 bases and J 3 bases, with 5 bases left between them. The CDR3 contains 12 residues.

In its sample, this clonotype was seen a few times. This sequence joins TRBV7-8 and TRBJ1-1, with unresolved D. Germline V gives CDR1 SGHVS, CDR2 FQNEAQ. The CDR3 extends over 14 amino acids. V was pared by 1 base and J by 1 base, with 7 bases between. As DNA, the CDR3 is TGTGCCAGCAGCTTAGTACGGAGGAACACTGAAGCTTTCTTT. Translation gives CASSLVRRNTEAFF.

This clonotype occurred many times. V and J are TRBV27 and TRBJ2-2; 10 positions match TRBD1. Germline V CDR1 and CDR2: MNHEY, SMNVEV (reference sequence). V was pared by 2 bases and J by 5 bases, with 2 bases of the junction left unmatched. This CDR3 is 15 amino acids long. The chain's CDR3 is CASSLGQGVTGELFF. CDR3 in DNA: TGTGCCAGCAGTTTAGGACAGGGGGTTACCGGGGAGCTGTTTTTT.

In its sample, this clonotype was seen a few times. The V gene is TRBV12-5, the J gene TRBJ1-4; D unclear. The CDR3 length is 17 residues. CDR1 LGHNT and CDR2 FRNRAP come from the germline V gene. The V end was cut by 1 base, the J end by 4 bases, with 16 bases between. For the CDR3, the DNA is TGTGCTAGTGGTTTGGGACCCAGACACTCGGATAATGAAAAACTGTTTTTT. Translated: CASGLGPRHSDNEKLFF.

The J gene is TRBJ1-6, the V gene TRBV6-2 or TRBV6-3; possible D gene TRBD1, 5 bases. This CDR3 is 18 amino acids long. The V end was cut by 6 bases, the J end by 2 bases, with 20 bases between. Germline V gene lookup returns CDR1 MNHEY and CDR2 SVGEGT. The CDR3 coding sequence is TGTGCCAGCAGCTTATCGGGACCGAACATCGCCTATAATTCACCCCTCCACTTT. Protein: CASSLSGPNIAYNSPLHF.

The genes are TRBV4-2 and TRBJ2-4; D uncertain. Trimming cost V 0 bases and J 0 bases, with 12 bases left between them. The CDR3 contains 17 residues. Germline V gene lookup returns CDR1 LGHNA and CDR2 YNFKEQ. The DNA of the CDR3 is TGTGCCAGCAGCCAAGATGAGACAACTGTAGCCAAAAACATTCAGTACTTC. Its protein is CASSQDETTVAKNIQYF.

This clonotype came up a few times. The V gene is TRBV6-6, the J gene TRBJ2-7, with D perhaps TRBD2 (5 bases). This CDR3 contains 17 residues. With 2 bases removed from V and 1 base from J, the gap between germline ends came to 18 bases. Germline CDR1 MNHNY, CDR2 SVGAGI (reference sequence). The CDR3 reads CASSYLPVRAISYEQYF. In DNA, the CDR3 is TGTGCCAGCAGTTACCTCCCGGTGAGGGCGATATCCTACGAGCAGTACTTC.

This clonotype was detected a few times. The CDR3 nucleotides are TGTGCCAGCAGATTGGGGACAGGTGGGGGCTACACCTTC. It specifies CASRLGTGGGYTF. V is TRBV12-3 or TRBV12-4 and J is TRBJ1-2, with 8 bases matching TRBD1. With V trimmed by 6 bases and J by 8 bases, 8 bases remained unmatched. CDR3 size: 13 residues.

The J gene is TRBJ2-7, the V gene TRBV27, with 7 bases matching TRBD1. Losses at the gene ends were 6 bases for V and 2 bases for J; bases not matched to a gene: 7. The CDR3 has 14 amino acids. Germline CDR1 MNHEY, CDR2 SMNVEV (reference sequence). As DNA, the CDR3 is TGTGCCAGCAGCGAGGGGACAGATCCCTACGAGCAGTACTTC. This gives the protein CASSEGTDPYEQYF.

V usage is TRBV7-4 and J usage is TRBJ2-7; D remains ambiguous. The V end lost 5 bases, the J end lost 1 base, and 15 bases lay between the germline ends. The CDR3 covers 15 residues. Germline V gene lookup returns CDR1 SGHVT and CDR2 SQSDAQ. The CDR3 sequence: CASSLDRWPSYEQYF. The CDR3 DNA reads TGTGCCAGCAGCCTAGACCGTTGGCCGTCCTACGAGCAGTACTTC. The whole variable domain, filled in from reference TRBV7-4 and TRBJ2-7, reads GAGVSQSPRYKVAKRGRDVALRCDSISGHVTLYWYRQTLGQGSEVLTYSQSDAQRDKSGRPSGRFSAERPERSVSTLKIQRTEQGDSAVYLCASSLDRWPSYEQYFGPGTRLTVT.

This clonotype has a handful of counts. The CDR3 DNA is TGTGCCAGCAGTGACCGGAACACTCTTAACTATGGCTACACCTTC. Amino acid sequence: CASSDRNTLNYGYTF. This rearrangement joins TRBV6-1 to TRBJ1-2; D is uncertain. Germline values: CDR1 MNHNS, CDR2 SASEGT. The CDR3 spans 15 residues. Trimming took 3 bases from V and 1 from J, leaving 12 bases between them.

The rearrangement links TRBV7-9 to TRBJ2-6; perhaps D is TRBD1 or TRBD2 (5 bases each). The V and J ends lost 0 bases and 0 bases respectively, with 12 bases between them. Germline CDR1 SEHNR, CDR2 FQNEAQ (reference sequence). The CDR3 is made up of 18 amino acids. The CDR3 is CASSLARGPVSGANVLTF. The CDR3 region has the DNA TGTGCCAGCAGCTTAGCGAGGGGACCGGTCTCTGGGGCCAACGTCCTGACTTTC.

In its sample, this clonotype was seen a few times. CDR3: CASGFTLGSGANTEAFF. CDR3 in DNA: TGTGCTAGTGGCTTCACCCTGGGATCGGGGGCAAACACTGAAGCTTTCTTT. J is TRBJ1-1 and V is TRBV12-5; a possible D gene is TRBD1 (6 bases). V was shortened by 6 bases and J by 2 bases, with 22 bases between the two germline ends. CDR1 LGHNT and CDR2 FRNRAP come from the germline V gene. The CDR3 has 17 residues. The full variable domain, in which reference TRBV12-5 and TRBJ1-1 provide the parts outside the CDR3, is DARVTQTPRHKVTEMGQEVTMRCQPILGHNTVFWYRQTMMQGLELLAYFRNRAPLDDSGMPKDRFSAEMPDATLATLKIQPSEPRDSAVYFCASGFTLGSGANTEAFFGQGTRLTVV.

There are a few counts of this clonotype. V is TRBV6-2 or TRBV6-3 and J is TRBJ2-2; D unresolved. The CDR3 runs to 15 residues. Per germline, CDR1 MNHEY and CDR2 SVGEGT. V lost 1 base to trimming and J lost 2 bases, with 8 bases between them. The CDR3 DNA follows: TGTGCCAGCAGTTACTTGGGCAGTAACACCGGGGAGCTGTTTTTT. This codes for CASSYLGSNTGELFF.